The 3 T cell receptor beta chains reported below all come from one sample, sequenced in a study of Graves' ophthalmopathy and Graves' hyperthyroidism. The authors amplified TCR beta CDR3 regions from RNA transcripts. The authors performed first-round RT-PCR with HTBI primers and then a second-round multiplex PCR. TCRdb fed the multiplex PCR reads into MiXCR, producing one record per CDR3 protein. The sample lists some 410,000 distinct CDR3 sequences; 21% were seen once. The specimen sequenced was peripheral blood. The receptors come from a woman between 18 and 29 years old with stable Graves' hyperthyroidism.

This clonotype has a count of ten or more. CDR3 in DNA: TGTGCCAGCAGTAACAACAGGTCCGGGTCACCCCTCCACTTT. As protein: CASSNNRSGSPLHF. J is TRBJ1-6 and V is TRBV27, with D tentatively TRBD1 (5 bases). The germline V gene has CDR1 MNHEY and CDR2 SMNVEV (reference sequence). The CDR3 extends over 14 amino acids. Trimming shortened V by 5 bases and J by 10 bases, and 15 bases separated the two germline ends.

The chain uses TRBV6-1 and TRBJ1-5; D unclear. The V end lost 1 base, the J end lost 4 bases, and 8 bases lay between the germline ends. This CDR3 is built from 14 residues. In germline, CDR1 is MNHNS, CDR2 SASEGT. The CDR3, as DNA: TGTGCCAGCAGTGAAGGAGACGGGAATCAGCCCCAGCATTTT. Translation: CASSEGDGNQPQHF.

The chain has TRBV28 and TRBJ2-5; 9 bases are a match to TRBD2. This CDR3 comprises 18 residues. The V gene's germline CDR1 is MDHEN and CDR2 SYDVKM. J gave up 5 bases and V 7 bases, and 20 bases lay outside the gene matches. The CDR3 DNA sequence: TGTGCCAGCACCTACAGCCCGGGGGCGGGAGGGAAGAACGAGACCCAGTACTTC. The encoded protein is CASTYSPGAGGKNETQYF.